This T cell receptor (beta chain) was documented in a study of post-analysis software for immune sequencing data. Study-wide results and limits: Patients showed TRBV5-6, TRBV5-1 and TRBV20-1 among five TRBV segments more frequent than in controls.

Unique-molecular-identifier-tagged TCR beta cDNA libraries were used. Each CDR3 protein gets one entry after TCRdb re-called the PCR reads with MiXCR. The table lists around 710,000 distinct CDR3 sequences, under 60% of them singletons. Germline-derived CDR1 and CDR2 are SEHNR and FQNEAQ (reference sequence). This CDR3 comprises 13 residues. On this clonotype: The antigen is unknown.

The sample consisted of blood. This TCR was recovered from a girl aged 10 to 17 with multiple sclerosis. This chain joins TRBV7-9 and TRBJ2-4; no clear D gene. The DNA end is a closer match to TRBJ2-7, so the J assignment may be wrong. The CDR3 DNA reads TGTGCCAGCAGCTTCACAGCTTTCCACGAGCAGTACTTC. Protein product: CASSFTAFHEQYF.